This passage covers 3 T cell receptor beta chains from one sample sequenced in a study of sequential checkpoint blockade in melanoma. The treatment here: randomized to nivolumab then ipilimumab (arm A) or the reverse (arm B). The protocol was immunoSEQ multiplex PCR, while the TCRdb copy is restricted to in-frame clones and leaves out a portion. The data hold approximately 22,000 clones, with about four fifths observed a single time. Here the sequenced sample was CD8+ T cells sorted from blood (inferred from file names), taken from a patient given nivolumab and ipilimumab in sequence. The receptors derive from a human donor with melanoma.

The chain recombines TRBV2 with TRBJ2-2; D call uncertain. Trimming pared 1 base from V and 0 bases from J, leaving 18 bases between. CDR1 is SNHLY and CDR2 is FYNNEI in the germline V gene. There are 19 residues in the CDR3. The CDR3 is CASSEGFAVMTANTGELFF. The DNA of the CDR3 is TGTGCCAGCAGTGAAGGTTTTGCGGTGATGACCGCGAACACCGGGGAGCTGTTTTTT.

CDR3 region: CASSPRTGLYEQYF. The DNA for the CDR3 is TGTGCCAGTAGTCCCCGGACAGGGTTGTACGAGCAGTACTTC. The V call is TRBV19, the J call TRBJ2-7, with TRBD1 identical over 8 bases. From germline, CDR1 is LNHDA and CDR2 SQIVND (reference sequence). CDR3 length: 14 residues. V lost 5 bases and J lost 4; bases outside the gene matches: 7.

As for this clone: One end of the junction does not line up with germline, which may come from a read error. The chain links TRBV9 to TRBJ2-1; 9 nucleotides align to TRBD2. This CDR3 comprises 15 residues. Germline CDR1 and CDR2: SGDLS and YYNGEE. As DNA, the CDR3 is TGTGCCAGCAGTGTAGCGGGAGCCCTCTACAATGAGCAGTTCTTC. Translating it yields CASSVAGALYNEQFF.